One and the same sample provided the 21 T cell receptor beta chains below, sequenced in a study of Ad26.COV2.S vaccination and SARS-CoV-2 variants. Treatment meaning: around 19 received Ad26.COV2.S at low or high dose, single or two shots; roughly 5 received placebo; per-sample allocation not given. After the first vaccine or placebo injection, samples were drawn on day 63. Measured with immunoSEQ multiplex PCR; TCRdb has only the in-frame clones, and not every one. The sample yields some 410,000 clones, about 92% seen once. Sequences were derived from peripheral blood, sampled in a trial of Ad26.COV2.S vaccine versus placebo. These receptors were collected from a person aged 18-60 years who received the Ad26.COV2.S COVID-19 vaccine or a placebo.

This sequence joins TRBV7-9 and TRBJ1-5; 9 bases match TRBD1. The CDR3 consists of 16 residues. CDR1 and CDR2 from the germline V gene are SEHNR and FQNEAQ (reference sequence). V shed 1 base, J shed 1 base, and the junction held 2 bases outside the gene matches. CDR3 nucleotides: TGTGCCAGCAGCTTAGGGGACAGGGTGAGCAATCAGCCCCAGCATTTT. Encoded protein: CASSLGDRVSNQPQHF. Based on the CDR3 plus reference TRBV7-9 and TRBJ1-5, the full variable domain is DTGVSQNPRHKITKRGQNVTFRCDPISEHNRLYWYRQTLGQGPEFLTYFQNEAQLEKSRLLSDRFSAERPKGSFSTLEIQRTEQGDSAMYLCASSLGDRVSNQPQHFGDGTRLSIL.

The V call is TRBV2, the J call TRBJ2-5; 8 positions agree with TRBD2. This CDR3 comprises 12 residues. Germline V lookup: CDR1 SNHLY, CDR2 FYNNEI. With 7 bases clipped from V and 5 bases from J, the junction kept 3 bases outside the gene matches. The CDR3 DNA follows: TGTGCCAGCACAGGACTAGCCGAGACCCAGTACTTC. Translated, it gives CASTGLAETQYF.

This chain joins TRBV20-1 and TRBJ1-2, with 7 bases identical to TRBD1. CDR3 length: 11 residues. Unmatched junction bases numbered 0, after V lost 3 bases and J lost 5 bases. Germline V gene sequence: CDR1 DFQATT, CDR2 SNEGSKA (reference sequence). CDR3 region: CSASRGYGYTF. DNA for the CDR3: TGCAGTGCTAGCAGGGGGTATGGCTACACCTTC.

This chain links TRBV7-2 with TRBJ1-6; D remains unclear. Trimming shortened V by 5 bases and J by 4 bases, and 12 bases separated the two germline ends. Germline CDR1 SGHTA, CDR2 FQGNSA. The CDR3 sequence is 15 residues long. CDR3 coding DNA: TGTGCCAGCAGCAAAGAGATTTCGTATAATTCACCCCTCCACTTT. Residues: CASSKEISYNSPLHF.

CDR3 bases: TGTGCCAGCAGCTTGGCCGGGACAGGGACCTACGAGCAGTACTTC. Its protein is CASSLAGTGTYEQYF. The chain joins TRBV5-8 to TRBJ2-7, with TRBD1 matching over 9 bases. The J segment lost 2 bases and the V segment lost 0 bases, leaving 3 bases of the junction unmatched. Germline V gene data show CDR1 as SGHTS and CDR2 as YDEGEE. This CDR3 comprises 15 residues. Filled out from reference TRBV5-8 and TRBJ2-7, the complete variable domain reads EAGVTQSPTHLIKTRGQQATLRCSPISGHTSVYWYQQALGLGLQFLLWYDEGEERNRGNFPPRFSGRQFPNYSSELNVNALELEDSALYLCASSLAGTGTYEQYFGPGTRLTVT.

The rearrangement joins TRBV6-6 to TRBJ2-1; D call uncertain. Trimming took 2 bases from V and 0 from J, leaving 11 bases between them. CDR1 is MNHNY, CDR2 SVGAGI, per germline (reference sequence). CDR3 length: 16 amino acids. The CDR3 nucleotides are TGTGCCAGCAGTTACGCTCCAGGAGCCTCCTACAATGAGCAGTTCTTC. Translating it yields CASSYAPGASYNEQFF.

This CDR3 reads CASSWWGSQPQHF. For the CDR3, the DNA is TGTGCCAGCAGCTGGTGGGGGAGTCAGCCCCAGCATTTT. This chain uses TRBV5-6 with TRBJ1-5; D possibly corresponds to TRBD1 (5 bases). The CDR3 length is 13 residues. V was clipped by 3 bases and J by 6 bases, with 10 bases between them. Germline CDR1 SGHDT, CDR2 YYEEEE.

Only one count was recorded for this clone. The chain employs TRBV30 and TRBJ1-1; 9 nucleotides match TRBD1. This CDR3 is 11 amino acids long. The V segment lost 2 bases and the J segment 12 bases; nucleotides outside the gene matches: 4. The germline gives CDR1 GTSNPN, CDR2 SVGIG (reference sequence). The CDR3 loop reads CAWSSGTGTFF. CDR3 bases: TGTGCCTGGAGTTCCGGGACAGGGACTTTCTTT.

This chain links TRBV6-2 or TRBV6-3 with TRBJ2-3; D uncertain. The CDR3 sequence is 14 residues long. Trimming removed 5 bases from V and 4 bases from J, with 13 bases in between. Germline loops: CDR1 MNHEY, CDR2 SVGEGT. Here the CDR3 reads CASSPPSGPDTQYF. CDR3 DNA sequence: TGTGCCAGCAGTCCCCCTTCCGGGCCAGATACGCAGTATTTT.

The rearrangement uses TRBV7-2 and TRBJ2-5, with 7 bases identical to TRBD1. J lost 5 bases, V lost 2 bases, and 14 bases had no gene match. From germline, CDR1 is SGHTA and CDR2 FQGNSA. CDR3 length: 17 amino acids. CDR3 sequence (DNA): TGTGCCAGCAGCTTATCGGTGACAGGGAGTTTGTGGGAGACCCAGTACTTC. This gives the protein CASSLSVTGSLWETQYF.

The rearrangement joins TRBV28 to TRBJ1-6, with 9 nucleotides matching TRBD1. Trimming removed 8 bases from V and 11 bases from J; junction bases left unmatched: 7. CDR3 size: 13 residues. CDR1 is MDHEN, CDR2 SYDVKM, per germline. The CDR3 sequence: CASSRDRVTPLHF. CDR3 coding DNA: TGTGCCAGCTCCCGGGACAGGGTAACACCCCTCCACTTT.

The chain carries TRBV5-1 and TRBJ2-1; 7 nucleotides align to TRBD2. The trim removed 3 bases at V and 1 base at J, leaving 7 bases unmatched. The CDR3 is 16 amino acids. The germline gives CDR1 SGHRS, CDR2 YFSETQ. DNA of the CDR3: TGCGCCAGCAGCTCACGGAGAGCGGGGTCCTACAATGAGCAGTTCTTC. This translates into CASSSRRAGSYNEQFF.

The CDR3 here is CASTRTGGAGTGELFF. For the CDR3, the DNA is TGCGCCAGCACGCGGACAGGGGGCGCGGGCACCGGGGAGCTGTTTTTT. The V gene is TRBV5-1, the J gene TRBJ2-2, with 11 bases matching TRBD1. Germline loops: CDR1 SGHRS, CDR2 YFSETQ. The CDR3 runs 16 residues. Trimming cost V 6 bases and J 4 bases; bases outside gene matches: 8.

CDR3 sequence: CASSSDRGNTEAFF. CDR3 in DNA: TGTGCCAGCAGCTCGGACAGGGGAAACACTGAAGCTTTCTTT. V is TRBV5-6 and J is TRBJ1-1, with 9 nucleotides matching TRBD1. This CDR3 region has 14 residues. The V segment lost 3 bases and the J segment 2 bases; nucleotides outside the gene matches: 2. Germline CDR1 SGHDT, CDR2 YYEEEE.

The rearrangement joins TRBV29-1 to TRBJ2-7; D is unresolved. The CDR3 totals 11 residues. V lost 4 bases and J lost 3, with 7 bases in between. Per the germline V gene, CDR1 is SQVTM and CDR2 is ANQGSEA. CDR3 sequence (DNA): TGCAGCGTTGGGGGATACTACGAGCAGTACTTC. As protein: CSVGGYYEQYF.

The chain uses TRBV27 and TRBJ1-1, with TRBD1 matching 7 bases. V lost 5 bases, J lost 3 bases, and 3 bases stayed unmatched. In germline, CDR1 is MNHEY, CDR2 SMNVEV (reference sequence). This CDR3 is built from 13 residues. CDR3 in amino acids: CASSSDRDTEAFF. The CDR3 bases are TGTGCCAGCAGTAGCGACAGGGACACTGAAGCTTTCTTT.

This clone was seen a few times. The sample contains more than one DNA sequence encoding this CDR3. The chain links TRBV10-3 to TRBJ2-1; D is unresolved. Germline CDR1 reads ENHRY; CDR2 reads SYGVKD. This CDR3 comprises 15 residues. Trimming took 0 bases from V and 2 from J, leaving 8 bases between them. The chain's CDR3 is CAISESRPPYNEQFF. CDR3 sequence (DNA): TGTGCCATCAGTGAGTCACGTCCCCCCTACAATGAGCAGTTCTTC.

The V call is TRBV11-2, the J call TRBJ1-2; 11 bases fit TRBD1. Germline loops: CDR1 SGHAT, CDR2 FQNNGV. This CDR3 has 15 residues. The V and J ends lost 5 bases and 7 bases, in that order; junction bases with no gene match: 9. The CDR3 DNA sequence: TGTGCCAGCAGCGGATATGGACAGGGGGCTCGTGGCTACACCTTC. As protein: CASSGYGQGARGYTF.

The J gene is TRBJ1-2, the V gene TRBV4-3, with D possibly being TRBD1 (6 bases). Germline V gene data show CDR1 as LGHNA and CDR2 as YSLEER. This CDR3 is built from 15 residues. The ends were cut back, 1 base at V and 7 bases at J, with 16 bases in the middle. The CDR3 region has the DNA TGCGCCAGCAGCCAAGTGGGGGGGCAAGTGTCTGGCTACACCTTC. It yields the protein CASSQVGGQVSGYTF.

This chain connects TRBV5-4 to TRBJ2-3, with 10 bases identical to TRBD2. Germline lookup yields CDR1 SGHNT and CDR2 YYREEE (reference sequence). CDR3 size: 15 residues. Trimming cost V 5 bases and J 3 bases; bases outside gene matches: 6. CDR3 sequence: CASRSAGGRTDTQYF. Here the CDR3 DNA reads TGTGCCAGCAGGTCAGCGGGGGGGCGAACAGATACGCAGTATTTT.

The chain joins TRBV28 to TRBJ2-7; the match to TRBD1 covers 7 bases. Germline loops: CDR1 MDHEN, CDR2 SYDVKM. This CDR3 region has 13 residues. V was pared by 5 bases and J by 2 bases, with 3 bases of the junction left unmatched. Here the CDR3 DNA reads TGTGCCAGCAGTGACAGGGTCCCCTACGAGCAGTACTTC. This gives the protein CASSDRVPYEQYF.